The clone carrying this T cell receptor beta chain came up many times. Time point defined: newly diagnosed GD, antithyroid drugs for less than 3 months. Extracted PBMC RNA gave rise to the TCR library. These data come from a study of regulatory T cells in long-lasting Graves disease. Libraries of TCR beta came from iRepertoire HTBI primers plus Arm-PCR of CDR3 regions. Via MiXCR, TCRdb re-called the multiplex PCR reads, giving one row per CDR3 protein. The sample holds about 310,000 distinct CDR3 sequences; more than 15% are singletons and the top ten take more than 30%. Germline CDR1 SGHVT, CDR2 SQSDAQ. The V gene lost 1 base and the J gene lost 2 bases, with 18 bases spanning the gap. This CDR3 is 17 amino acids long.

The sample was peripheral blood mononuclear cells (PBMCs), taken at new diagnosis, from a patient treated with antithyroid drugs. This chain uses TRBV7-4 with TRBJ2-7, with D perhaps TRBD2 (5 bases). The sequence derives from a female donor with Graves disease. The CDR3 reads CASSLVESGLLPYEQYF. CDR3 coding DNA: TGTGCCAGCAGCTTAGTGGAAAGTGGACTCCTCCCCTACGAGCAGTACTTC.